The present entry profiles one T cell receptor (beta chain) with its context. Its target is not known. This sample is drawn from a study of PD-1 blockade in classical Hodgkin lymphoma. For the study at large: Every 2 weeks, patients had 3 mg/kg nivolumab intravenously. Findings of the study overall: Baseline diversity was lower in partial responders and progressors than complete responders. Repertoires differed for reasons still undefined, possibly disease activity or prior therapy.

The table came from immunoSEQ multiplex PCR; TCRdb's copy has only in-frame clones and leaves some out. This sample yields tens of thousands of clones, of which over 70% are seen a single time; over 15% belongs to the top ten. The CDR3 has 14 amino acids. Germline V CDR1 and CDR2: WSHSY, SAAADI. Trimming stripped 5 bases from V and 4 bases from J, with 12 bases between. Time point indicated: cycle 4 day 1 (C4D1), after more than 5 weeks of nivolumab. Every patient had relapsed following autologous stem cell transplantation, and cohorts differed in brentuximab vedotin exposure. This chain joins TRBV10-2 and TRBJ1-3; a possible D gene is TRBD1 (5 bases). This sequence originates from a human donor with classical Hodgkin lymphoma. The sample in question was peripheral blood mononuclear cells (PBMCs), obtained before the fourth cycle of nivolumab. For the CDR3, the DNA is TGCGCCAGCAGTCGCCGGGACCGCGGAAACACCATATATTTT. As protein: CASSRRDRGNTIYF.